This T cell receptor beta chain is drawn from a study of brain T cells in children with intractable seizures. Germline-derived CDR1 and CDR2 are SGHRS and YFSETQ. The CDR3 extends over 13 amino acids. V lost 1 base and J lost 8, with 12 bases in between. Generated by immunoSEQ multiplex PCR, the TCRdb table keeps only in-frame clones and is missing some. The data hold under 150,000 clones, with around 94% observed a single time. The sequencing here drew on peripheral blood, taken at surgery. The source of this sequence is a boy under three years old with hemimegalencephaly and intractable seizures. The chain carries TRBV5-1 and TRBJ1-2, with TRBD1 as a possible D gene (5 bases). CDR3 nucleotides: TGCGCCAGCAGCTTGCAGGGTGTCGAAGGCTACACCTTC. Amino acid sequence: CASSLQGVEGYTF.